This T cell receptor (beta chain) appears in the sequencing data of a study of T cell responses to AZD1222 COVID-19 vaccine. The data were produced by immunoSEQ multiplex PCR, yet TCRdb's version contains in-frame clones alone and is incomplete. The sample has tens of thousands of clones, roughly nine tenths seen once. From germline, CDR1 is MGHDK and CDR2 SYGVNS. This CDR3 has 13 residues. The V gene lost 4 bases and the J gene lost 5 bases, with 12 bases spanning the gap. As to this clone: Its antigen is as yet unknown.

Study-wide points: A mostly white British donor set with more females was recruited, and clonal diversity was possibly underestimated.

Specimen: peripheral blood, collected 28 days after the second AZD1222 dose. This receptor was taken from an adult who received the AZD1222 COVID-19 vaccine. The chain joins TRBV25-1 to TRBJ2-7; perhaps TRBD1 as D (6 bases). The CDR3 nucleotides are TGTGCCAGCAGTGGAACAGGGACCCACGAGCAGTACTTC. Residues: CASSGTGTHEQYF.